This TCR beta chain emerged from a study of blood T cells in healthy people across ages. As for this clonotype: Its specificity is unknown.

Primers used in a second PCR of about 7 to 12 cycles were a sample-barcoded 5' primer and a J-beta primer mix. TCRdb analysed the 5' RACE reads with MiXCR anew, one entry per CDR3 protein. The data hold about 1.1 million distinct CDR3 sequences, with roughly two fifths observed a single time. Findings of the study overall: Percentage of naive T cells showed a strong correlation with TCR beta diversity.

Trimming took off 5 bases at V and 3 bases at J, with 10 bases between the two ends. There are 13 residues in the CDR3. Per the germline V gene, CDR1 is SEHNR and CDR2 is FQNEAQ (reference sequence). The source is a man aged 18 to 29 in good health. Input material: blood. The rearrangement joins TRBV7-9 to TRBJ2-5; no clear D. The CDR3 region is CASSQNVEETQYF. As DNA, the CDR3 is TGTGCCAGCAGCCAGAACGTAGAAGAGACCCAGTACTTC.